The entry below describes one T cell receptor (beta chain). The germline CDR1 and CDR2 sequences are SEHNR and FQNEAQ (reference sequence). V was trimmed by 5 bases and J by 9 bases, leaving 8 bases between them. This CDR3 is built from 11 residues. This specimen belongs to a study of cytomegalovirus exposure and HLA in healthy donors. As for the study in general: For the approximately 360 genotyped donors, about 81% fell within the Caucasian-associated ancestry cluster.

The PCR had 60 Vbeta and 13 Jbeta primers. Sequencing was performed with immunoSEQ multiplex PCR; in TCRdb, only in-frame clones are kept and a portion is missing. In the table there are 120,000 to 150,000 clones, 80% to 90% of which are singletons. The specimen was PBMCs. This clonotype was obtained from a middle-aged woman in good health and CMV-seropositive. The chain couples TRBV7-9 to TRBJ2-1; D is uncertain. For the CDR3, the DNA is TGTGCCAGCAGCCCCGAGCCTGAGCAGTTCTTC. Translating gives CASSPEPEQFF.